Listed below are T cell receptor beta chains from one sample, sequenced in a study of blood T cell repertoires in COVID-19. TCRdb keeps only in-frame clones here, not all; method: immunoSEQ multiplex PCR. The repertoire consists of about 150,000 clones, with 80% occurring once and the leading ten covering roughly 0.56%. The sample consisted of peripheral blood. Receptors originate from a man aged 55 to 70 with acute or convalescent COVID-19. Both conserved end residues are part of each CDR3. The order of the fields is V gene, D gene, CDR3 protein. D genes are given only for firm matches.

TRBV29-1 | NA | CSSLTGGGYTF
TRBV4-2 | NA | CASSQRELDNEQYF
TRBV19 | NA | CASTLSGYYGYTF
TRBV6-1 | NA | CASSRRAGRANVLTF
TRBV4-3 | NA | CASSQLLGAVELFF
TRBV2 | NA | CASSRSGQSTEAFF
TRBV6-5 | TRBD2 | CASSYGRGGPNEQFF
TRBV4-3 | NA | CASSQSPSSKAQYF
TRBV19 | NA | CASSIGSQRITQYF
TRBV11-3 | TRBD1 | CASSPGGRRATEQYF
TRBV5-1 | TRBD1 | CASSQGDRGTNEKLFF
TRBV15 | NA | CATSDLSRDSSYEQYF
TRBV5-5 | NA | CASSAWGGDNQPQHF
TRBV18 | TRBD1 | CASSHSGGVETQYF
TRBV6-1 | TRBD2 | CASLLAGGPGNEQFF
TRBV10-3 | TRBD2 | CAISEGLAGIYEQYF
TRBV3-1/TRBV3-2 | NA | CASSQEGAYSPLHF